This TCR beta chain was sequenced for a study of early T cells in non-severe SARS-CoV-2 infection. Overall study context: Sequenced bulk RNA came from whole blood that was unsorted, and chains were unpaired. Study-wide results and limits: Lookups in VDJdb leaned toward anti-spike CD8 responses and missed private and CD4 specificities.

In germline, CDR1 is MGHRA, CDR2 YSYEKL. The CDR3 contains 14 residues. V was cut by 1 base and J by 3 bases, with 10 bases left in between. Unique molecular identifiers were attached to individual cDNA molecules. TCRdb reprocessed the 5' RACE reads via MiXCR and lists one record per CDR3 protein. The table lists about 29,000 distinct CDR3 sequences, approximately 5.4% of them singletons. This clonotype came up a few times. The antigen remains unidentified. The rearrangement links TRBV4-1 to TRBJ2-7; D perhaps matches TRBD1 (5 bases). The TCR originated in an adult who was a healthcare worker with PCR-confirmed SARS-CoV-2 infection or an uninfected control (not recorded which). What was sequenced was whole blood. This chain's CDR3 is CASSQGQQYYEQYF. The CDR3 DNA is TGCGCCAGCAGCCAAGGACAGCAATACTACGAGCAGTACTTC.